This TCR beta chain was obtained from a study of preoperative IRX-2 immunotherapy in early breast cancer. CDR1 is SGHKS and CDR2 is YYEKEE in the germline V gene (reference sequence). This CDR3 is 16 amino acids long. The V and J ends lost 4 bases and 2 bases respectively, with 18 bases between them. The treatment was: preoperative locoregional IRX-2 cytokine immunotherapy. Patients received preoperative, locoregional IRX-2 cytokine immunotherapy in a phase Ib study. Only in-frame clones appear in the TCRdb table, and some are missing; sequencing was by immunoSEQ multiplex PCR. The table shows approximately 44,000 clones, with approximately 94% occurring only once.

The material sequenced was tumor tissue, taken after IRX-2 immunotherapy. The chain links TRBV5-5 to TRBJ1-2; weak D call: TRBD1 (6 bases). The receptor was derived from a human donor with breast cancer. CDR3 sequence (DNA): TGTGCCAGCAGCGTGGACAGCTTACGGGGAAACTATGGCTACACCTTC. Protein: CASSVDSLRGNYGYTF.